This record looks at one T cell receptor beta chain sequence and its context. Germline is not matched at one junction end, which may reflect a read error. The data stem from a study of tumor-infiltrating lymphocytes in primary liver carcinoma. CDR3 length equals 14 residues. CDR1 and CDR2 from the germline V gene are MNHNS and SASEGT. Starting from 450 to 500 ng of total RNA, TCR beta cDNA was produced with a primer in the constant region. For TCR beta, libraries were produced by three nested multiplex PCR rounds using slightly modified ARM-PCR. The first two PCR rounds used TRBV1-TRBV30 primers with a Cbeta primer, roughly 10 cycles each. TCRdb recomputed calls from the multiplex PCR reads with MiXCR, one row per CDR3 protein. The table has roughly 100,000 distinct CDR3 sequences, roughly 80% seen once. Co-extraction of RNA and DNA was performed on about 18-33 mg of unsorted bulk tissue. For each tumor, five separate regions were sampled.

The TCR comes from a man in his forties with primary liver carcinoma and hepatitis B virus infection. V and J are TRBV6-1 and TRBJ1-5, with no clear D. The sequenced sample was liver tumor tissue from sampling region 3. As to subset: tumor region T3, left-lateral pole. The CDR3 loop reads CANSEASEKAPQHF. The CDR3 nucleotides are TGTGCCAACAGTGAGGCGAGTGAGAAGGCGCCCCAGCATTTT.